Listed below are T cell receptor beta chains from one sample, sequenced in a study of T cells in Graves' hyperthyroidism and ophthalmopathy. In TCRdb, the multiplex PCR reads were re-called with MiXCR into one record per CDR3 protein. The sample carries around 600,000 distinct CDR3 sequences, 14% recorded once. Source material: blood. These receptors came from a woman aged 50 to 60 with Graves' ophthalmopathy. The CDR3 runs from the conserved cysteine through the conserved F or W. Clone size is stated in some rows and not others, as once, few, many or a class when expanded.

cdr3_aa v_call clone_size
CASSLMFVNNEQFF TRBV7-2 many
CASSQDLGGKGIQYF TRBV4-1 .
CASSLAGGGEAFF TRBV11-2 once
CSVRPEVQETQYF TRBV29-1 many
CASSLRGRQEQYF TRBV7-2 many
CAWSSMRETQYF TRBV30 many
CAASRVGQGRSYNEQFF TRBV15 few
CASRDGAFYGYTF TRBV27 few
CASQQIGGGRAGKDTQYF TRBV6-1 many
CASRTLAGGDTQYF TRBV6-2/TRBV6-3 .
CASSLERGTGASGANVLTF TRBV13 .
CASSLSRQGDNEQFF TRBV27 many
CASSGWAPSEQYF TRBV6-1 .
CASSWGIGQGHGYTF TRBV7-2 many
CASSIDRTGANYGYTF TRBV19 .
CASMRGYEASEAFF TRBV19 many
CASSLAGGGTNSPLHF TRBV7-2 many
CASSLTSGRAKNIQYF TRBV7-2 many
CASSSRDPGAQETQYF TRBV12-3/TRBV12-4 few
CATSTMVRLSSGNEQFF TRBV15 few
CASSARAGSSYNEQFF TRBV9 few
CASSPTGLNTEAFF TRBV18 many
CASSHEYSPLHF TRBV28 many
CAISPFGAGDYEQYF TRBV10-3 few
CASSVGGTYNEQFF TRBV9 many
CSARDPQGAGDEQFF TRBV20-1 many
CASSRQGAGSDTEAFF TRBV12-3/TRBV12-4 .
CASSIGRGGEAFF TRBV19 .
CASSLFTGLAANTGELFF TRBV11-2 many
CASSQEPGQEKLKGYTF TRBV14 few
CASSRDPFAQPQHF TRBV2 many
CASSSWDRVQIIGYTF TRBV12-3/TRBV12-4 many
CASSLVGSGKGTGELFF TRBV11-2 many
CASSVGGLGGNTIYF TRBV25-1 .
CASSVALYSEQYF TRBV9 many
CASSTDRGPPNTGELFF TRBV5-1 many
CASSLPPGTAISGNTIYF TRBV28 many
CASNRGQGGQTQYF TRBV6-2/TRBV6-3 few
CASSTDRAEYF TRBV3-1 many
CASSTIYEQYF TRBV12-3/TRBV12-4 many
CASSDRDSRGYYNEQFF TRBV6-2/TRBV6-3 many
CASSDTRGRSYGYTF TRBV6-1 few
CARSPPSSDTQYF TRBV18 few
CASSTAGAGGEQFF TRBV19 .
CASIQRGAYNEQFF TRBV12-3/TRBV12-4 many
CASSGRTSGRRTYEQYF TRBV28 many
CASSAHSLAGVAYNEQFF TRBV7-6 many
CASSLRGGETQYF TRBV12-3/TRBV12-4 many
CASTLLVADTQYF TRBV12-3/TRBV12-4 many
CASGLGSAGYTEAFF TRBV12-5 many
CASSLGGNNEKLFF TRBV12-3/TRBV12-4 .
CASSPTRDGTGLSPLHF TRBV28 many
CASSGVLGEKLFF TRBV28 .
CASSPRSEASYNEQFF TRBV18 many
CASSWDPGRGAEKLFF TRBV5-6 .
CASLAPENTGELFF TRBV11-3 .
CASSISTTAISFF TRBV19 many
CAITNPLGTGGEDTQYF TRBV10-3 .
CSARNSLYNEQFF TRBV20-1 many
CASIPGQGYGYTF TRBV28 .